The entry below describes one TCR beta chain. The antigen is undetermined. This entry is derived from a study of CD8 T cells in Susac syndrome. General observations from the study: Only a relatively small number of individuals were included in the TCR sequencing and HLA analysis.

A quantity of about 0.5 to 1 ug RNA underwent reverse transcription using random hexamers. An immunoSEQ multiplex PCR amplified TCR beta CDR3 over 54 Vbeta and 13 Jbeta. TCRdb ran MiXCR on the immunoSEQ multiplex PCR reads and lists one entry per CDR3 protein. This sample has around 280,000 distinct CDR3 sequences, with under 95% found just once. Trimming left V 2 bases short and J 8 bases short, with 9 bases between. Germline-derived CDR1 and CDR2 are SQVTM and ANQGSEA. The CDR3 has 11 residues. The chain couples TRBV29-1 to TRBJ1-2; D unresolved. The source of this sequence is a human donor with multiple sclerosis. The specimen sequenced was CD4+ T cells from PBMCs. The DNA for the CDR3 is TGCAGCGTTGAATCTTCGAGGGGCTACACCTTC. Amino acid sequence: CSVESSRGYTF.